This T cell receptor (beta chain) was recovered during a study of cytomegalovirus exposure and HLA in healthy donors. The study ran its PCR with 60 Vbeta and 13 Jbeta primers. Authors' processing steps: A later analysis counted about 80 million unique TCR beta chains, around 10 million shared. TCRdb keeps only in-frame clones here, not all; method: immunoSEQ multiplex PCR. Clone size and V and J calls were adopted from that table, with D and trimming inferred from the DNA. The ten most abundant clones cover approximately 3.6% of a sample with 70,000 to 75,000 clones. There are 14 residues in the CDR3. Germline loops: CDR1 MNHEY, CDR2 SVGAGI. The V end lost 5 bases, the J end lost 4 bases, and 14 bases lay between the germline ends.

The clonotype was recovered from a female donor in good health and CMV-seropositive. V and J are TRBV6-5 and TRBJ1-2; no reliable D call. Sequences were obtained from PBMCs. In DNA form, the CDR3 reads TGTGCCAGCAGTAAGACCGCGGTACCCTATGGCTACACCTTC. It codes for CASSKTAVPYGYTF.